Here is one TCR beta chain with its context. Participant reports of clinical history set cohort assignment. Within 2 weeks before study entry, exposed participants met a COVID-19 case. V dropped 1 base and J dropped 2 bases, with 8 bases sitting between them. CDR3 length: 15 residues. Germline V gene data show CDR1 as KGHSH and CDR2 as LQKENI. These data are taken from a study of blood T cell repertoires in COVID-19. Study background: COVID-19 samples from acute and convalescent phases originated in the United States, Italy and Spain.

Only in-frame clones appear in the TCRdb table, and some are missing; sequencing was by immunoSEQ multiplex PCR. The table has around 400,000 clones, around nine tenths seen once. The gene calls are TRBV18 and TRBJ1-4; D is ambiguous. Sample: PBMCs or T cells enriched from blood (not recorded which). This receptor was taken from a woman between 18 and 29 years old who had been exposed to COVID-19. In nucleotides, the CDR3 is TGTGCCAGCTCACCACTAGCCGGTACTAATGAAAAACTGTTTTTT. This codes for CASSPLAGTNEKLFF.